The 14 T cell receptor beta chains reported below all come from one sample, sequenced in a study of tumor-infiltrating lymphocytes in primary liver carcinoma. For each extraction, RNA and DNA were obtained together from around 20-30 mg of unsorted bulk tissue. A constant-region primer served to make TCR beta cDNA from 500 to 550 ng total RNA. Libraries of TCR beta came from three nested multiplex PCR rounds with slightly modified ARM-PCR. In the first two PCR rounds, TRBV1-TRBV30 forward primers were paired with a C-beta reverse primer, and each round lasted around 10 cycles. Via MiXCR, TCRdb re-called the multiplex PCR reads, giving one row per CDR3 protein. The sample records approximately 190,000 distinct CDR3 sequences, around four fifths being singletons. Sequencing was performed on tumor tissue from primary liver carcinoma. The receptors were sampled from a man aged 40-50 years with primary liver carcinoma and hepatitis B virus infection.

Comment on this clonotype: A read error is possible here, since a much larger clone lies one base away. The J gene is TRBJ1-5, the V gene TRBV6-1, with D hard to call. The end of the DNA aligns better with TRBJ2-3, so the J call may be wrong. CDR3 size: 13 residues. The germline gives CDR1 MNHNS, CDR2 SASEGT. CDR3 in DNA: TGTGCCAGCAGTGAAGACAGCAATCAGCCCCAGTATTTT. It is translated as CASSEDSNQPQYF.

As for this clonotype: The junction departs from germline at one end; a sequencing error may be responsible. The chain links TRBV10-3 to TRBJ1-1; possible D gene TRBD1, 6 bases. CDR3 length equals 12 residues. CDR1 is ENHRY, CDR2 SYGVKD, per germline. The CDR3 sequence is CASREWDTEVFF. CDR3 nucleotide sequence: TGTGCCAGCCGGGAGTGGGACACTGAAGTTTTCTTT.

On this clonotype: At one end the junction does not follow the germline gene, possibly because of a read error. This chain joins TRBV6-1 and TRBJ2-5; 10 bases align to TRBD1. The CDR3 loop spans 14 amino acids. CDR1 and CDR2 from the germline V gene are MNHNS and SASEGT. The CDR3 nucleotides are TGTGAGAGCAGTTGGGACAGGGGAAAGGAGACACAGTACTTC. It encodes CESSWDRGKETQYF.

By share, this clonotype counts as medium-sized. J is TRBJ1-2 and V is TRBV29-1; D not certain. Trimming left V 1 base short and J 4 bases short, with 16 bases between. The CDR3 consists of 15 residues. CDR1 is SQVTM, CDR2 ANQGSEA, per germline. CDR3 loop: CSVEVSASASYGYTF. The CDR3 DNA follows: TGCAGCGTTGAAGTATCCGCCAGCGCCTCCTATGGCTACACCTTC.

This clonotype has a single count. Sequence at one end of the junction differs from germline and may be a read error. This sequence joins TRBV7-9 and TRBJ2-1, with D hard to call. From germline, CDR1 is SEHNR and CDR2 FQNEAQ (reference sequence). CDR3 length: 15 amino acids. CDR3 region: CASSDILSENNELFF. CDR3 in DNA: TGTGCCAGTAGTGACATTTTATCCGAAAACAATGAGCTGTTCTTC.

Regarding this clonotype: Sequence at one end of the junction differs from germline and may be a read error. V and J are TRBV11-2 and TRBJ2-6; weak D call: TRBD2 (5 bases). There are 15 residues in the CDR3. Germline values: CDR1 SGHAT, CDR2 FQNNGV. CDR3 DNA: TGTCCCATCCAGCGGCCGCGCTCTGAGGCCAACGTCCTGACTTTC. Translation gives CPIQRPRSEANVLTF.

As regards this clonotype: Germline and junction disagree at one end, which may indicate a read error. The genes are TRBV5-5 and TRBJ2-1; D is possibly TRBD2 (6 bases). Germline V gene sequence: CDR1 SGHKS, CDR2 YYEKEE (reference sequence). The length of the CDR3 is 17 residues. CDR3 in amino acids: CVSSRALGLPGENEQFF. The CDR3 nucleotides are TGTGTCAGCAGTCGGGCTCTAGGCCTACCGGGAGAAAATGAGCAGTTCTTC. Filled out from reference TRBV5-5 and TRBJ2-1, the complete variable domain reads DAGVTQSPTHLIKTRGQQVTLRCSPISGHKSVSWYQQVLGQGPQFIFQYYEKEERGRGNFPDRFSARQFPNYSSELNVNALLLGDSALYLCVSSRALGLPGENEQFFGPGTRLTVL.

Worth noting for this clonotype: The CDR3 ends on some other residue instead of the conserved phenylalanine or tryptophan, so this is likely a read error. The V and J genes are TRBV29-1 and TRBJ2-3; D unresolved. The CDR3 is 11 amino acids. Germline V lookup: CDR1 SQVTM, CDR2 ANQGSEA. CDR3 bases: TGCAGTGCCTGGCATGCAGATACGCAGTATTCT. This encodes CSAWHADTQYS.

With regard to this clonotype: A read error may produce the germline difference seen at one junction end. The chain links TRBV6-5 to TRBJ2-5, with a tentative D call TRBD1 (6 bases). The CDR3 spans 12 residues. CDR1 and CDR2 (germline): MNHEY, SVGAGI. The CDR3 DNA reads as TGTGGCATCAGTAGAGGGGGAGAGACCCTGTACTTC. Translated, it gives CGISRGGETLYF.

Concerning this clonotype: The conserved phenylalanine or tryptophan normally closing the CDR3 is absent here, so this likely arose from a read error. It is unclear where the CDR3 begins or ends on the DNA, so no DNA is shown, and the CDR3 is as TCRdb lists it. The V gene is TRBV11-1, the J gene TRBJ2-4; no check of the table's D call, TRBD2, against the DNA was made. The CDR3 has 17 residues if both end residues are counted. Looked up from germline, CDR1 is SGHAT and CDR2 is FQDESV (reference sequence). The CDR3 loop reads CTSSIPGTSGTKNIQHY.

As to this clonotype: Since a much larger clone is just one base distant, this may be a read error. In DNA, the CDR3 is TGTGCCAGCAGGCAGGGGCAAATGAGGGGGAGAGAGACCCAGTACTTC. As protein: CASRQGQMRGRETQYF. This chain connects TRBV28 to TRBJ2-5; TRBD1 might be the D (6 bases). Trimming removed 6 bases at V and 4 bases at J, with 21 bases between. This CDR3 contains 16 residues. Germline V gene data show CDR1 as MDHEN and CDR2 as SYDVKM. The whole variable domain, filled in from reference TRBV28 and TRBJ2-5, reads DVKVTQSSRYLVKRTGEKVFLECVQDMDHENMFWYRQDPGLGLRLIYFSYDVKMKEKGDIPEGYSVSREKKERFSLILESASTNQTSMYLCASRQGQMRGRETQYFGPGTRLLVL.

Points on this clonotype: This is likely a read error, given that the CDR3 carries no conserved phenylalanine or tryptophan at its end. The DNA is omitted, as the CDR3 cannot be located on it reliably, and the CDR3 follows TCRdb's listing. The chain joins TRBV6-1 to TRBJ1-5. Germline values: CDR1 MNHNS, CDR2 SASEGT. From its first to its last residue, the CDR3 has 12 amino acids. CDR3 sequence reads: CASTLSNQPQHL.

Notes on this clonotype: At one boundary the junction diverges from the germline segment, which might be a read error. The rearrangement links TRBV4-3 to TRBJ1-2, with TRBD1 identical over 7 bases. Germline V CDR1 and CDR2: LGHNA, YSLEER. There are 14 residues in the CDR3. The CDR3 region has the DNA TGCGCCAGCAGCCTAGAAGAGGGGGCAAGTGGCTACACATTC. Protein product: CASSLEEGASGYTF.

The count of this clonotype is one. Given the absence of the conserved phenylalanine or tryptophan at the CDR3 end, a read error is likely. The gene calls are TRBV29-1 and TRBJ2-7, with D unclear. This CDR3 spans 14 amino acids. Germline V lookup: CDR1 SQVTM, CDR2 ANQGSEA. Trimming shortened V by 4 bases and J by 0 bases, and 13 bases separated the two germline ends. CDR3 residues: CSVGKDPSSYEQYL. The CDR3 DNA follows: TGCAGCGTTGGCAAGGACCCCAGCTCCTACGAGCAGTACTTA.